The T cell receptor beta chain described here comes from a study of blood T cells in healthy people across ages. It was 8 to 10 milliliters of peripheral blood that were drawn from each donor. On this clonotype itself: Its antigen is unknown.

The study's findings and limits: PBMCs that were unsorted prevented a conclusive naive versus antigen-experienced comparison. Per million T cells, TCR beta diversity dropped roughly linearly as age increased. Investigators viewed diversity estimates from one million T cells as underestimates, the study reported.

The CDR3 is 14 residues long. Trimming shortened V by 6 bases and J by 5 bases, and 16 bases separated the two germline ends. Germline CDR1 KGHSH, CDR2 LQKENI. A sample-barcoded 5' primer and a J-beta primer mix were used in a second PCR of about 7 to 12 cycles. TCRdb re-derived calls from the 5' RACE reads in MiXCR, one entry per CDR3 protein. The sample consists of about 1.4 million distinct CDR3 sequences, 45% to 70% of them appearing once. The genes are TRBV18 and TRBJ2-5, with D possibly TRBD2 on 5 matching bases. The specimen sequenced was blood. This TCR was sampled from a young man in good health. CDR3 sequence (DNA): TGTGCCAGCTCGCTACAAAGTAGGGAGGAGACCCAGTACTTC. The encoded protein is CASSLQSREETQYF.